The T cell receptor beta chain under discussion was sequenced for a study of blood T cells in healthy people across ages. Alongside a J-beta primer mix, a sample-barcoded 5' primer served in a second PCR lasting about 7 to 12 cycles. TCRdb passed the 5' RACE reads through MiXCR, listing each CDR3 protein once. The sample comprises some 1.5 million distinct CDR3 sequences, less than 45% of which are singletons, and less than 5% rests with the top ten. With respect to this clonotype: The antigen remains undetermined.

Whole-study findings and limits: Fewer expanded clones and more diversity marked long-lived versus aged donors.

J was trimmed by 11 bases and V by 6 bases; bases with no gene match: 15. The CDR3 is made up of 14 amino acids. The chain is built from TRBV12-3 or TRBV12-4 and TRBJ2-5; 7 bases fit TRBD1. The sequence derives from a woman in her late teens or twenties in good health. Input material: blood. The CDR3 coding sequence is TGTGCCAGCAGCCAACCGGGACAGCCTTACAAGCAGTACTTC. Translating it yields CASSQPGQPYKQYF.